This passage covers 22 T cell receptor beta chains from one sample sequenced in a study of vaccination and CD4 T cells after COVID-19. The Oncomine TCR Beta short-read assay was applied to DNA of cultured CD4+ T cells. TCRdb reanalysed the PCR reads using MiXCR and keeps one entry per CDR3 protein. This table has approximately 15,000 distinct CDR3 sequences, about 60% appearing once. The treatment was: approximately nine-day PBMC culture with coronavirus spike peptide pools or control peptides (ViraFEST assay). Their antigens are not known. The sequenced material came from CD4+ T cells from blood, cultured in vitro. The receptors derive from a human donor who had recovered from COVID-19.

The J gene is TRBJ1-2, the V gene TRBV12-3 or TRBV12-4, with D possibly matching TRBD1 (5 bases). CDR3 length: 12 amino acids. V lost 6 bases and J lost 0, with 5 bases in between. CDR3 in DNA: TGTGCCAGCAGGGGGCCTAACTATGGCTACACCTTC. The encoded protein is CASRGPNYGYTF.

The V call is TRBV5-1, the J call TRBJ2-7; D ambiguous. The CDR3 is made up of 15 amino acids. CDR1 and CDR2 from the germline V gene are SGHRS and YFSETQ. Trimming pared 4 bases from V and 2 bases from J, leaving 16 bases between. CDR3 amino acids: CASSPNLQITYEQYF. The CDR3 DNA reads TGCGCCAGCAGCCCGAATCTCCAGATTACCTACGAGCAGTACTTC.

This rearrangement joins TRBV2 to TRBJ2-4; D gene unclear. Germline assignment: CDR1 SNHLY and CDR2 FYNNEI. Between the trimmed V and J ends, which lost 5 bases and 5 bases, there was a span of 7 bases. The CDR3 runs 12 residues. CDR3 DNA sequence: TGTGCCAGCAGTTTCCTGGAAAACATTCAGTACTTC. The encoded protein is CASSFLENIQYF.

This chain connects TRBV20-1 to TRBJ2-1, with 12 positions matching TRBD2. Germline CDR1 DFQATT, CDR2 SNEGSKA (reference sequence). The CDR3 runs to 13 residues. CDR3: CRSTSGRYNEQFF. The CDR3 region has the DNA TGCAGGAGTACTAGCGGGAGGTACAATGAGCAGTTCTTC.

CDR3 nucleotides: TGTGCCAGCAGCTTAAAGCCAGGGGGATCCTACGAGCAGTACTTC. Its translation is CASSLKPGGSYEQYF. The chain combines TRBV7-3 with TRBJ2-7, with 7 nucleotides matching TRBD1. Germline assignment: CDR1 SGHTA and CDR2 FQGTGA. With V trimmed by 1 base and J by 1 base, 4 bases remained unmatched. The CDR3 spans 15 residues.

There are a few counts of this clonotype. The chain uses TRBV2 and TRBJ1-5; D not certain. Trimming left V 2 bases short and J 0 bases short, with 8 bases between. The CDR3 covers 15 residues. The germline V gene encodes CDR1 SNHLY and CDR2 FYNNEI. CDR3 nucleotides: TGTGCCAGCAGTGAAAACGGGTATAGCAATCAGCCCCAGCATTTT. The encoded protein is CASSENGYSNQPQHF.

The chain carries TRBV24-1 and TRBJ2-3; no definite D call. Germline V gene sequence: CDR1 KGHDR, CDR2 SFDVKD. V lost 4 bases, J lost 0 bases, and 10 bases lay in between. The CDR3 extends over 15 amino acids. CDR3 bases: TGTGCCACCAGTGACGCCGTTATTAGCACAGATACGCAGTATTTT. Translated: CATSDAVISTDTQYF.

V and J are TRBV24-1 and TRBJ2-1, with D possibly being TRBD2 (6 bases). The CDR3 is made up of 17 amino acids. Germline V CDR1 and CDR2: KGHDR, SFDVKD. Trimming pared 1 base from V and 0 bases from J, leaving 12 bases between. The DNA for the CDR3 is TGTGCCACCAGTGATTTAGGACTAATAAGCTCCTACAATGAGCAGTTCTTC. It is translated as CATSDLGLISSYNEQFF.

In its sample, this clonotype was seen once. The genes are TRBV7-8 and TRBJ2-7; TRBD2 might be the D (5 bases). The CDR3 runs to 15 residues. Trimming pared 2 bases from V and 7 bases from J, leaving 18 bases between. Germline V lookup: CDR1 SGHVS, CDR2 FQNEAQ. CDR3 sequence: CASSLQIRRTGEQYF. In DNA, the CDR3 is TGTGCCAGCAGCTTACAAATCAGGAGGACGGGTGAGCAGTACTTC.

This chain connects TRBV18 to TRBJ2-5; D is uncertain. Germline CDR1 and CDR2: KGHSH and LQKENI. The CDR3 runs to 13 residues. Trimming pared 4 bases from V and 1 base from J, leaving 7 bases between. The CDR3 DNA follows: TGTGCCAGCTCACACCCAGCCCAAGAGACCCAGTACTTC. Translated, it gives CASSHPAQETQYF.

The V call is TRBV20-1, the J call TRBJ1-6; D gene unclear. The CDR3 contains 15 residues. V gave up 0 bases and J gave up 10 bases, with 16 bases separating them. Germline V CDR1 and CDR2: DFQATT, SNEGSKA (reference sequence). CDR3 protein: CSARDPATVESPLHF. The CDR3 coding sequence is TGCAGTGCTAGAGACCCCGCTACAGTTGAGTCACCCCTCCACTTT.

About this clonotype: Compared with germline, one end of the junction differs, possibly owing to a read error. As DNA, the CDR3 is TGCGCCAGCACCTCCACTAGCGGGAGCTACAATGAGCAGTTCTTC. It specifies CASTSTSGSYNEQFF. V is TRBV7-9 and J is TRBJ2-1, with 11 positions matching TRBD2. The CDR3 extends over 15 amino acids. Germline V gene lookup returns CDR1 SEHNR and CDR2 FQNEAQ (reference sequence). Looking up the rest from reference TRBV7-9 and TRBJ2-1 gives the full variable domain: DTGVSQNPRHKITKRGQNVTFRCDPISEHNRLYWYRQTLGQGPEFLTYFQNEAQLEKSRLLSDRFSAERPKGSFSTLEIQRTEQGDSAMYLCASTSTSGSYNEQFFGPGTRLTVL.

The chain's CDR3 is CASSPRTGVEDTEAFF. CDR3 nucleotide sequence: TGTGCCAGCTCACCTCGGACAGGGGTTGAGGACACTGAAGCTTTCTTT. This chain connects TRBV18 to TRBJ1-1; 9 positions agree with TRBD1. The CDR3 covers 16 residues. Germline V lookup: CDR1 KGHSH, CDR2 LQKENI. The junction had 8 bases not matched to a gene; V was cut back by 3 bases and J by 3 bases. Drawing the rest from reference TRBV18 and TRBJ1-1, the complete variable domain is NAGVMQNPRHLVRRRGQEARLRCSPMKGHSHVYWYRQLPEEGLKFMVYLQKENIIDESGMPKERFSAEFPKEGPSILRIQQVVRGDSAAYFCASSPRTGVEDTEAFFGQGTRLTVV.

This chain links TRBV27 with TRBJ2-5, with a tentative D call TRBD1 (6 bases). V gave up 5 bases and J gave up 2 bases, with 21 bases separating them. CDR1 is MNHEY and CDR2 is SMNVEV in the germline V gene (reference sequence). The CDR3 runs 17 residues. CDR3 nucleotide sequence: TGTGCCAGCAGTCGATTCCTAGGACAGTTTCCTCAAGAGACCCAGTACTTC. Translation gives CASSRFLGQFPQETQYF.

The sample holds a few counts of this clonotype. In DNA, the CDR3 is TGTGCCAGCAGCTTTATCGGCAGGGTAGGCACAGATACGCAGTATTTT. Translating gives CASSFIGRVGTDTQYF. The rearrangement joins TRBV7-9 to TRBJ2-3; a weak D match, TRBD1 (5 bases). V was clipped by 3 bases and J by 1 base, with 14 bases between them. CDR3 length: 16 residues. Germline CDR1 is SEHNR and CDR2 is FQNEAQ (reference sequence).

The chain links TRBV21-1 to TRBJ2-7; TRBD1, the D gene given by the table, was not confirmed from the DNA. TRBV21-1 is deemed a pseudogene. The CDR3 has 19 residues. The CDR3 nucleotides read TGTGCCAGCAGCAAATGCCCCTGGGGGCCAAGTGGGAGCAATTACGAGCAGTACTTC. It encodes CASSKCPWGPSGSNYEQYF.

The CDR3 reads CAIGPQETQYF. The CDR3 DNA is TGTGCCATTGGCCCCCAAGAGACCCAGTACTTC. The chain couples TRBV10-3 to TRBJ2-5; D not certain. V was trimmed by 9 bases and J by 1 base, leaving 6 bases between them. Germline CDR1 and CDR2: ENHRY and SYGVKD. This CDR3 contains 11 residues.

The chain joins TRBV7-3 to TRBJ2-3, with 9 nucleotides matching TRBD2. Germline V CDR1 and CDR2: SGHTA, FQGTGA. CDR3 length equals 16 residues. Losses at the gene ends were 4 bases for V and 4 bases for J; bases not matched to a gene: 9. Here the CDR3 reads CASSSYSGSRADTQYF. The CDR3 nucleotides are TGTGCCAGCAGCTCATATAGCGGGAGCCGGGCAGATACGCAGTATTTT.

The chain joins TRBV19 to TRBJ2-3, with 12 bases fitting TRBD2. CDR1 is LNHDA and CDR2 is SQIVND in the germline V gene (reference sequence). J was trimmed by 2 bases and V by 5 bases; bases with no gene match: 5. The CDR3 sequence is 16 residues long. The CDR3 region is CASSVGLAGSTDTQYF. CDR3 bases: TGTGCCAGTAGTGTAGGACTAGCGGGGTCCACAGATACGCAGTATTTT. Full variable domain (outside the CDR3, taken from reference TRBV19 and TRBJ2-3): DGGITQSPKYLFRKEGQNVTLSCEQNLNHDAMYWYRQDPGQGLRLIYYSQIVNDFQKGDIAEGYSVSREKKESFPLTVTSAQKNPTAFYLCASSVGLAGSTDTQYFGPGTRLTVL.

V gene TRBV20-1 combines with J gene TRBJ2-4; tentative D call: TRBD1 (6 bases). Looked up from germline, CDR1 is DFQATT and CDR2 is SNEGSKA (reference sequence). The CDR3 spans 12 residues. V dropped 6 bases and J dropped 9 bases, with 15 bases sitting between them. CDR3 loop: CSAHEQGVIQYF. The CDR3, as DNA: TGCAGTGCCCACGAACAGGGTGTCATTCAGTACTTC.

DNA of the CDR3: TGTGCCAGCAGCCCTAGGCAGGACTATGGCTACACCTTC. Its translation is CASSPRQDYGYTF. The chain links TRBV11-3 to TRBJ1-2, with D unclear. The CDR3 length is 13 residues. Germline assignment: CDR1 SGHNT and CDR2 YENEEA. V lost 5 bases, J lost 3 bases, and 10 bases lay in between. The whole variable domain, remainder taken from reference TRBV11-3 and TRBJ1-2, is EAGVVQSPRYKIIEKKQPVAFWCNPISGHNTLYWYLQNLGQGPELLIRYENEEAVDDSQLPKDRFSAERLKGVDSTLKIQPAELGDSAVYLCASSPRQDYGYTFGSGTRLTVV.

The V call is TRBV20-1, the J call TRBJ1-4, with D possibly matching TRBD1 (5 bases). The CDR3 sequence is 13 residues long. CDR1 DFQATT and CDR2 SNEGSKA come from the germline V gene (reference sequence). CDR3 residues: CRGTNPANEKLFF. The CDR3 bases are TGCAGGGGGACCAATCCCGCAAATGAAAAACTGTTTTTT.